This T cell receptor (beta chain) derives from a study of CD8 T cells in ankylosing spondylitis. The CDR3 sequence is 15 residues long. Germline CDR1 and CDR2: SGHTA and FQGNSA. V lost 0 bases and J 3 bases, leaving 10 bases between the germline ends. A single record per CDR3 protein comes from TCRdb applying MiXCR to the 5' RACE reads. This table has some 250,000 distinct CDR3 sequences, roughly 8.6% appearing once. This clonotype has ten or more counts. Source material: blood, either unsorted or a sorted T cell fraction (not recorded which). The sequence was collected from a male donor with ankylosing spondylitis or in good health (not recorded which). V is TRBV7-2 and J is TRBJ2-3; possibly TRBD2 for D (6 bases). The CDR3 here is CASSLAGGATDTQYF. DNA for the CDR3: TGTGCCAGCAGCTTAGCTGGCGGGGCTACAGATACGCAGTATTTT.